This TCR beta chain was identified during a study of T cell changes during pregnancy in multiple sclerosis. This CDR3 contains 12 residues. Germline lookup yields CDR1 SGDLS and CDR2 YYNGEE. Trimming left V 4 bases short and J 14 bases short, with 18 bases between. The assay was immunoSEQ multiplex PCR, and TCRdb's table has in-frame clones only and misses some. The sample consists of tens of thousands of clones, 85% to 95% of them appearing once. The chain is built from TRBV9 and TRBJ1-1, with a tentative D call TRBD1 (5 bases). This clonotype was sampled from a female donor with multiple sclerosis, enrolled in a pregnancy study. The material sequenced was CD4+ T cells from peripheral blood mononuclear cells, taken in the third trimester of pregnancy. CDR3 sequence: CASSRDGPGVFF. CDR3 bases: TGTGCCAGCAGCAGAGATGGGCCGGGGGTCTTCTTT.